This T cell receptor beta chain derives from a study of vaccination and CD4 T cells after COVID-19. Study context: Post-vaccination samples were procured at a median of approximately 70 days following dose two (range 14 to 241). The cells in question were stimulated using overlapping spike peptides derived from SARS-CoV-2, HCoV-NL63, HCoV-OC43 and HCoV-229E.

Treatment described: approximately 10-day PBMC culture with coronavirus spike peptide pools or control peptides (ViraFEST assay). According to the study, CD4+ T cells from the unexposed donor were gathered ahead of the COVID-19 pandemic (2011-2018). Following expansion of antigen-specific T cells with peptide pools, ViraFEST then sequenced TCRs. Every well contained more than 1.5 million PBMCs, which were grown with around 9.8 IU/ml IL-2 and roughly 10 ug/ml peptide pools. Turning to this clonotype: No antigen is known for it.

Trimming took 3 bases from V and 2 from J, leaving 10 bases between them. The CDR3 consists of 14 residues. Germline CDR1 KGHDR, CDR2 SFDVKD. The assay that was used to sequence DNA from cultured CD4+ T cells was the Oncomine TCR Beta short-read assay. It was from cultured CD4+ T cells that genomic DNA was extracted. One entry per CDR3 protein, called by TCRdb with MiXCR from the PCR reads. Of approximately 9,700 distinct CDR3 sequences listed, about 30% are singletons. The source material was CD4+ T cells from blood, cultured in vitro. The genes are TRBV24-1 and TRBJ2-7; D may match TRBD1 or TRBD2 (5 bases each). The source of this sequence is a human donor in good health. The CDR3 sequence: CATSDPQGAYEQYF. In DNA, the CDR3 is TGTGCCACCAGTGATCCGCAGGGAGCCTACGAGCAGTACTTC.